The present entry profiles one T cell receptor (beta chain) with its context. No antigen is known for it. At one end the junction does not follow the germline gene, possibly because of a read error. Library method: 5' RACE. These reads were obtained on an Illumina HiSeq 2500. A second PCR of about 7 to 12 cycles was run with a J-beta primer mix and a sample-barcoded 5' primer. A template-switch 5' adaptor carrying 12 random nucleotides introduced a unique molecular identifier onto each TCR beta cDNA molecule. Each sample yielded at least 2.5 million CDR3-containing paired-end reads. All of the RNA was converted into first-strand cDNA using the Mint cDNA synthesis kit, with a TRBC-specific oligonucleotide serving as the primer. After uracil-DNA glycosylase treatment, a first 18-cycle PCR used universal primers M1SS and BC2_uni_R on all cDNA. The authors' pipeline ran thus. Each sample was normalized by randomly selecting 1 million high-quality reads, each carrying a distinct molecular identifier. Instead of being binned into consensus sequences, reads with shared molecular identifiers were discarded. CDR3 identification, clonotype clustering and error correction used MiTCR with a Q25 quality threshold and the strictest error-elimination algorithm. A nonparametric unseen species model using Euler transformation provided a lower-bound estimate of total TCR beta diversity. The public reads were reprocessed in TCRdb via fastp at Q25 and MiXCR, keeping in-frame beta chains. A single entry per CDR3 protein holds the most common genes and DNA from its merged rows. TCRdb, not the original authors, processed these V and J calls. For this sample there are 700,000 or so distinct CDR3 sequences; around 43% appear just once. 25% to 35% of the sample rests with the top ten.

The roughly 37 donors, aged about 6 to 100 years, were systemically healthy Caucasian individuals from Russia. Around 9.7 milliliters of peripheral blood were collected from each donor into EDTA-treated Vacutainer tubes. PBMCs were isolated by Ficoll-Paque density-gradient centrifugation, with at least 6 million obtained per sample. Trizol reagent was used to extract total RNA from PBMCs, with at least 6 micrograms per sample. The percentages of naive CD45RAhigh/CD27high T cells were determined by flow cytometry on a PBMC aliquot from every donor. Including the terminal cysteine and phenylalanine, the CDR3 comprises 13 residues. Only CDR3 DNA remains: 39 bases, in frame from the first base. The germline V gene yields MNHEY for CDR1 and SVGEGT for CDR2. The data were taken from a study of blood T cells in healthy people across ages (dated by TCRdb to the mid-2010s). Background on the whole study: In model experiments, roughly one uniquely barcoded TCR beta cDNA molecule per two T cells was captured by template switching. For two donors (one aged 18 to 30 and one aged 80 or older), the study analyzed two additional independent replicas of 1 million unique cDNA reads from the same blood draw. To avoid experimental bias, donors of different ages were spread randomly across the sequencing lanes. The donors were divided into four age groups: young (average approximately 16 years), middle-aged (approximately 41), aged (about 60) and long-lived (around 80). Age-related changes in TCR beta repertoire diversity were measured in the study by deep sequencing normalized with unique cDNA molecular identifiers.

Results the study describes overall, beyond this receptor: The long-lived group showed more naive CD4+ T cells, fewer expanded clones and increased TCR diversity than the aged group, suggesting age selection. Donor CMV infection status was unknown, potentially confounding age-related changes in expanded clonotypes. Estimates of total diversity based on one million sequenced T cells were regarded as lower bounds and as underestimates. Observed TCR beta diversity per million T cells fell roughly linearly with age, and a significant reduction was already apparent by age about 38. Bulk unsorted PBMC profiling prevented conclusive comparison of naive and antigen-experienced compartments. A strong correlation was found between observed TCR beta diversity and the percentage of naive T cells measured by flow cytometry.

What was sequenced was blood. The receptor chain draws on TRBV6-2 or TRBV6-3 and TRBJ2-1; 12 bases in between match TRBD2. The TCR sequence derives from a man aged 80 or over in good health. The sequence in DNA is TGTGCCAACAGTCTACTAGCGGGGGGCCAGCAGTTCTTC. It translates as CANSLLAGGQQFF.